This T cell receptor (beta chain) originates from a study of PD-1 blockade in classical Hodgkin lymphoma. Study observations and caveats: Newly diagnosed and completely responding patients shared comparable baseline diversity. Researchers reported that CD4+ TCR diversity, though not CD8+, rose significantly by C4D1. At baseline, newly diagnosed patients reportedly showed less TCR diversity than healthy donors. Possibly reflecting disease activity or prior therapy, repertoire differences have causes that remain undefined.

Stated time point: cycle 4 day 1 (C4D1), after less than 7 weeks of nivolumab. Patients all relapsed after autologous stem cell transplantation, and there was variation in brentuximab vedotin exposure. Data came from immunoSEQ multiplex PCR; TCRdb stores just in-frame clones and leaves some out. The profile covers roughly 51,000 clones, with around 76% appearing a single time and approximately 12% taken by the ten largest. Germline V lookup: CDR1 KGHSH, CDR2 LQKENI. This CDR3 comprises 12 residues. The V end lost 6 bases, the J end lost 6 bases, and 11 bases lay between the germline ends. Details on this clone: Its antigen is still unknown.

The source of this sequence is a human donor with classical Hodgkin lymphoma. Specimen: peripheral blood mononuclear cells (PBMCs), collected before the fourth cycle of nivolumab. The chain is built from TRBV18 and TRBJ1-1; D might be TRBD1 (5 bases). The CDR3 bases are TGTGCCAGCTCGAAAGACAGCTCTGAAGCTTTCTTT. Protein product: CASSKDSSEAFF.